The clone carrying this TCR beta chain came up a few times. These data belong to a study of PD-L1 blockade in urothelial cancer. Produced via immunoSEQ multiplex PCR; TCRdb's table is partial and in-frame only. Here the sample spans about 87,000 clones, 84% being singletons. Time point described: pretreatment peripheral blood. V lost 3 bases to trimming and J lost 6 bases, with 12 bases between them. Germline V lookup: CDR1 LNHDA, CDR2 SQIVND (reference sequence). The CDR3 spans 15 residues. The J gene is TRBJ1-6, the V gene TRBV19; D may be TRBD1 (6 bases). This sequence originates from a man aged 60-69 years with urothelial cancer. Sequenced material: PBMCs, taken around atezolizumab (anti-PD-L1) treatment. The chain's CDR3 is CASSIRTQGNSPLHF. CDR3 DNA sequence: TGTGCCAGTAGTATTCGGACACAGGGTAATTCACCCCTCCACTTT. Drawing the rest from reference TRBV19 and TRBJ1-6, the complete variable domain is DGGITQSPKYLFRKEGQNVTLSCEQNLNHDAMYWYRQDPGQGLRLIYYSQIVNDFQKGDIAEGYSVSREKKESFPLTVTSAQKNPTAFYLCASSIRTQGNSPLHFGNGTRLTVT.